Listed here are 26 T cell receptor beta chains from one sample, sequenced in a study of blood T cell repertoires in COVID-19. Clones were sequenced by immunoSEQ multiplex PCR, and TCRdb holds only the in-frame ones, with some missing. The sample consists of roughly 200,000 clones, around 85% of them appearing once. The sequenced material came from peripheral blood. These receptors all come from a man between 60 and 75 years old with acute or convalescent COVID-19.

The rearrangement joins TRBV27 to TRBJ1-5, with D perhaps TRBD1 (6 bases). The CDR3 runs to 18 residues. Germline values: CDR1 MNHEY, CDR2 SMNVEV (reference sequence). Trimming cost V 2 bases and J 0 bases, with 17 bases left between them. CDR3 in DNA: TGTGCCAGCAGTTTACGGGGGGCCGGGATCAATAGCAATCAGCCCCAGCATTTT. Its protein product is CASSLRGAGINSNQPQHF.

The CDR3 DNA follows: TGCGCCAGCAGCCAAGGCGGCTCAAATCAGCCCCAGCATTTT. It specifies CASSQGGSNQPQHF. This chain connects TRBV4-1 to TRBJ1-5, with D hard to call. Trimming left V 1 base short and J 4 bases short, with 8 bases between. The V gene's germline CDR1 is MGHRA and CDR2 YSYEKL. The CDR3 is 14 amino acids.

This sequence joins TRBV5-1 and TRBJ1-1; 8 bases are shared with TRBD1. V shed 9 bases and J 8 bases; nucleotides not matched to a gene: 15. Germline V gives CDR1 SGHRS, CDR2 YFSETQ. The CDR3 consists of 14 residues. In DNA, the CDR3 is TGCGCCACCTCGGACAGGGCCCGATCCACGGAAGCTTTCTTT. This codes for CATSDRARSTEAFF.

The CDR3 DNA reads TGTGCCAGCAGTTTAGTGGGACAGGGGACAGGGAGCTCCTACGAGCAGTACTTC. Its translation: CASSLVGQGTGSSYEQYF. J is TRBJ2-7 and V is TRBV28, with 10 bases matching TRBD1. The J segment lost 0 bases and the V segment lost 2 bases, leaving 10 bases of the junction unmatched. There are 18 residues in the CDR3. The germline gives CDR1 MDHEN, CDR2 SYDVKM.

V and J are TRBV23-1 and TRBJ2-7; D gene unclear. TRBV23-1 is labeled an ORF, and its function is uncertain. V dropped 3 bases and J dropped 3 bases, with 15 bases sitting between them. The CDR3 contains 15 residues. The CDR3 DNA is TGCGCCAGCAGTCACCCTCCCTCACTAAACTACGAGCAGTACTTC. Its translation: CASSHPPSLNYEQYF.

V is TRBV27 and J is TRBJ1-5; TRBD1 is a possible D gene (6 bases). The length of the CDR3 is 14 residues. Germline V lookup: CDR1 MNHEY, CDR2 SMNVEV (reference sequence). The V gene lost 3 bases and the J gene lost 3 bases, with 9 bases spanning the gap. The CDR3 region has the DNA TGTGCCAGCAGTTTGGACAGATCCAATCAGCCCCAGCATTTT. Amino acid sequence: CASSLDRSNQPQHF.

The CDR3, as DNA: TGTGCCAGCAGCTTAGATAACTACGAGCAGTACTTC. This sequence encodes CASSLDNYEQYF. The gene calls are TRBV7-9 and TRBJ2-7; no reliable D call. V lost 1 base and J lost 3, with 4 bases in between. Germline loops: CDR1 SEHNR, CDR2 FQNEAQ (reference sequence). This CDR3 has 12 amino acids.

V and J are TRBV6-2 or TRBV6-3 and TRBJ1-1, with 7 bases that match TRBD1. J gave up 3 bases and V 2 bases, and 3 bases lay outside the gene matches. Germline V gives CDR1 MNHEY, CDR2 SVGEGT. The CDR3 runs to 14 residues. The CDR3 nucleotides read TGTGCCAGCAGTTACAGGGGGCGGGACACTGAAGCTTTCTTT. This translates into CASSYRGRDTEAFF.

A note on this clone: Sequence at one end of the junction differs from germline and may be a read error. V is TRBV11-1 and J is TRBJ2-1; TRBD2 agrees at 10 bases. CDR1 is SGHAT, CDR2 FQDESV, per germline (reference sequence). This CDR3 is built from 14 residues. CDR3 region: CASSLAGVMNEQFF. In nucleotides, the CDR3 is TGTGCCAGCAGCCTAGCGGGAGTGATGAATGAGCAGTTCTTC.

The rearrangement links TRBV19 to TRBJ1-3; D possibly corresponds to TRBD1 (5 bases). This CDR3 has 17 amino acids. Trimming cost V 4 bases and J 1 base, with 17 bases left between them. Germline assignment: CDR1 LNHDA and CDR2 SQIVND (reference sequence). The DNA of the CDR3 is TGTGCCAGTAGTAGACCCGGGACTCCTATTTCTGGAAACACCATATATTTT. Translating gives CASSRPGTPISGNTIYF.

The rearrangement uses TRBV5-1 and TRBJ2-1; D is possibly TRBD2 (5 bases). CDR3 length: 14 residues. Looked up from germline, CDR1 is SGHRS and CDR2 is YFSETQ. V lost 0 bases to trimming and J lost 9 bases, with 13 bases between them. DNA for the CDR3: TGCGCCAGCAGCTTGGATCCCCAGCGGACTGAGCAGTTCTTC. This codes for CASSLDPQRTEQFF.

The V call is TRBV5-8, the J call TRBJ2-2, with 13 bases matching TRBD2. The ends lost 5 bases at V and 4 bases at J; junction bases unmatched: 5. The V gene's germline CDR1 is SGHTS and CDR2 YDEGEE. CDR3 length equals 16 residues. CDR3 coding DNA: TGTGCCAGCAGTTGGACTAGCGGGAGTGTCACCGGGGAGCTGTTTTTT. It encodes CASSWTSGSVTGELFF.

The DNA of the CDR3 is TGTGCCAGTACTAGAGAGGGGCACCGCAATCAGCCCCAGCATTTT. Its protein product is CASTREGHRNQPQHF. V usage is TRBV19 and J usage is TRBJ1-5; the D gene is possibly TRBD1 (5 bases). Germline lookup yields CDR1 LNHDA and CDR2 SQIVND (reference sequence). Trimming pared 7 bases from V and 2 bases from J, leaving 15 bases between. The CDR3 contains 15 residues.

This chain uses TRBV5-1 with TRBJ2-7; 7 bases are a match to TRBD1. The V gene's germline CDR1 is SGHRS and CDR2 YFSETQ. The V and J ends lost 0 bases and 7 bases, in that order; junction bases with no gene match: 4. This CDR3 is 13 amino acids long. The CDR3 DNA sequence: TGCGCCAGCAGCTTGGGGGCAGGGGGTGAGCAGTACTTC. This translates into CASSLGAGGEQYF. Drawing the rest from reference TRBV5-1 and TRBJ2-7, the complete variable domain is KAGVTQTPRYLIKTRGQQVTLSCSPISGHRSVSWYQQTPGQGLQFLFEYFSETQRNKGNFPGRFSGRQFSNSRSEMNVSTLELGDSALYLCASSLGAGGEQYFGPGTRLTVT.

The rearrangement links TRBV7-8 to TRBJ1-6; 10 nucleotides align to TRBD1. The CDR3 runs to 17 residues. CDR1 SGHVS and CDR2 FQNEAQ come from the germline V gene. After removal of 3 bases from V and 1 base from J, the junction contained 3 bases not matched to a gene. In nucleotides, the CDR3 is TGTGCCAGCAGCTTCCGGACAGGGGGGTCCTATAATTCACCCCTCCACTTT. This sequence encodes CASSFRTGGSYNSPLHF. Full variable domain (remainder filled in from reference TRBV7-8 and TRBJ1-6): GAGVSQSPRYKVAKRGQDVALRCDPISGHVSLFWYQQALGQGPEFLTYFQNEAQLDKSGLPSDRFFAERPEGSVSTLKIQRTQQEDSAVYLCASSFRTGGSYNSPLHFGNGTRLTVT.

This clone was detected only once. The genes are TRBV7-2 and TRBJ1-1; D gene unclear. Germline V gene lookup returns CDR1 SGHTA and CDR2 FQGNSA. This CDR3 contains 15 residues. Deletions cut 3 bases from V and 2 bases from J, with 13 bases between. CDR3 residues: CASSLTDWVNTEAFF. Written as DNA, the CDR3 is TGTGCCAGCAGCTTGACGGACTGGGTTAACACTGAAGCTTTCTTT.

In this sample, this clone turned up a few times. The chain joins TRBV28 to TRBJ1-5, with 9 nucleotides matching TRBD1. The CDR3 runs to 16 residues. The J segment lost 1 base and the V segment lost 5 bases, leaving 6 bases of the junction unmatched. Germline CDR1 and CDR2: MDHEN and SYDVKM. CDR3 loop: CASSGGTGRSNQPQHF. DNA of the CDR3: TGTGCCAGCAGTGGGGGGACAGGGAGGAGCAATCAGCCCCAGCATTTT. The full variable domain, rest sourced from reference TRBV28 and TRBJ1-5, is DVKVTQSSRYLVKRTGEKVFLECVQDMDHENMFWYRQDPGLGLRLIYFSYDVKMKEKGDIPEGYSVSREKKERFSLILESASTNQTSMYLCASSGGTGRSNQPQHFGDGTRLSIL.

This sequence joins TRBV3-1 (or the pseudogene TRBV3-2) and TRBJ2-2; tentatively, D is TRBD2 (5 bases). CDR3 size: 14 residues. CDR1 LGHDT and CDR2 YNNKEL come from the germline V gene (reference sequence). V lost 6 bases to trimming and J lost 7 bases, with 15 bases between them. This CDR3 reads CASSRTSRDGELFF. Written as DNA, the CDR3 is TGTGCCAGCAGTCGAACTAGTAGGGACGGGGAGCTGTTTTTT.

The chain uses TRBV30 and TRBJ2-6; maybe TRBD2 (5 bases). V was pared by 0 bases and J by 0 bases, with 15 bases between. This CDR3 is 18 amino acids long. CDR1 is GTSNPN and CDR2 is SVGIG in the germline V gene (reference sequence). The CDR3 sequence: CAWSVLRGTFSGANVLTF. The CDR3 DNA reads TGTGCCTGGAGTGTACTACGGGGAACATTCTCTGGGGCCAACGTCCTGACTTTC.

This rearrangement joins TRBV5-1 to TRBJ2-7; TRBD2 matches at 12 bases. The CDR3 sequence is 18 residues long. Germline loops: CDR1 SGHRS, CDR2 YFSETQ. The J segment lost 0 bases and the V segment lost 4 bases, leaving 11 bases of the junction unmatched. CDR3 nucleotide sequence: TGCGCCAGCAGCCTGGAGGTGGGACTAGCGGGTAGCTCCTACGAGCAGTACTTC. Translated, it gives CASSLEVGLAGSSYEQYF.

The chain employs TRBV7-2 and TRBJ2-7; D unclear. Trimming took off 5 bases at V and 3 bases at J, with 5 bases between the two ends. The CDR3 runs 11 residues. In germline, CDR1 is SGHTA, CDR2 FQGNSA. The CDR3 bases are TGTGCCAGCAGCGCGCACTACGAGCAGTACTTC. Amino acid sequence: CASSAHYEQYF.

The rearrangement links TRBV6-2 or TRBV6-3 to TRBJ1-4, with D unclear. The CDR3 runs to 14 residues. The V gene lost 7 bases and the J gene lost 8 bases, with 17 bases spanning the gap. Germline V gene data show CDR1 as MNHEY and CDR2 as SVGEGT. The CDR3 sequence is CASNPAGKSEKLFF. As DNA, the CDR3 is TGTGCCAGCAACCCGGCGGGGAAGAGCGAAAAACTGTTTTTT.

A single count supports this clone. The gene calls are TRBV18 and TRBJ2-7; 9 bases line up with TRBD2. The length of the CDR3 is 14 residues. V was clipped by 3 bases and J by 9 bases; unmatched bases: 9. Germline assignment: CDR1 KGHSH and CDR2 LQKENI. CDR3 DNA sequence: TGTGCCAGCTCACCGACTAGCGGCGCCTTAGGGCAGTACTTC. Amino acids: CASSPTSGALGQYF. Using reference TRBV18 and TRBJ2-7 for the parts outside the CDR3, the full variable domain is NAGVMQNPRHLVRRRGQEARLRCSPMKGHSHVYWYRQLPEEGLKFMVYLQKENIIDESGMPKERFSAEFPKEGPSILRIQQVVRGDSAAYFCASSPTSGALGQYFGPGTRLTVT.

This chain uses TRBV19 with TRBJ2-6; TRBD1 matches 8 bases. V shed 1 base and J 1 base; nucleotides not matched to a gene: 3. The CDR3 loop spans 17 amino acids. In germline, CDR1 is LNHDA, CDR2 SQIVND (reference sequence). This CDR3 reads CASSIGTGKSGANVLTF. CDR3 in DNA: TGTGCCAGTAGTATAGGGACAGGGAAGTCTGGGGCCAACGTCCTGACTTTC.

The rearrangement uses TRBV27 and TRBJ1-1; possibly TRBD1 for D (6 bases). With 3 bases removed from V and 1 base from J, the gap between germline ends came to 15 bases. The CDR3 extends over 16 amino acids. CDR1 and CDR2 (germline): MNHEY, SMNVEV (reference sequence). The CDR3 bases are TGTGCCAGCAGTTTCATGCTGGGGGCAGGGAACACTGAAGCTTTCTTT. Protein sequence: CASSFMLGAGNTEAFF.

This chain joins TRBV18 and TRBJ1-1; maybe TRBD1 (6 bases). The CDR3 spans 15 residues. V lost 6 bases and J lost 4, with 18 bases in between. The germline CDR1 and CDR2 sequences are KGHSH and LQKENI. Here the CDR3 DNA reads TGTGCCAGCTCTTTCAGCGGGGGGGCGCTCACTGAAGCTTTCTTT. Translation gives CASSFSGGALTEAFF.